The clone carrying this TCR beta chain came up once. Its target is not known. The sample comes from a study of cytomegalovirus exposure and HLA in healthy donors. On the study more broadly: Unique TCR beta sequences numbering approximately 120 million came from about 179 million T cells in an earlier analysis.

The primer mix had 60 Vbeta and 13 Jbeta primers. TCRdb's copy holds only in-frame clones and misses some; the assay was immunoSEQ multiplex PCR. The sample contains 200,000 to 250,000 clones, roughly 75% of which appear only once. Study-level points and caveats: Later genetic work tied a missense DCLRE1C variant to beta-chain V and J trimming.

The CDR3 totals 13 residues. Germline assignment: CDR1 SGHTA and CDR2 FQGNSA. V lost 6 bases and J lost 10; bases outside the gene matches: 8. Source material: PBMCs. This sequence joins TRBV7-2 and TRBJ2-1, with 8 positions matching TRBD1. This receptor was taken from a woman aged 30 to 39 in good health and CMV-seronegative. The CDR3 sequence is CASSQDREREQFF. CDR3 nucleotides: TGTGCCAGCAGTCAGGACAGGGAAAGGGAGCAGTTCTTC.